These T cell receptor beta chains were read from a single sample in a study of blood T cells in healthy people across ages. TCRdb recomputed calls from the 5' RACE reads with MiXCR, one row per CDR3 protein. This table holds roughly 1.7 million distinct CDR3 sequences, roughly 30% found once. Input material: blood. These TCRs come from a woman younger than 45 in good health. Each CDR3 is given with its conserved first and last residue. Each record gives: J gene, D gene, clone size, V gene, CDR3 DNA, CDR3 protein. D genes are given only for firm matches. Some rows have no size entry. The others give once, few or many, or a class for an expanded clone.

>TRBJ1-2|NA|NA|TRBV15
TGTGCCACCAGCAGCCCAGCCGGTCGGGGCTACACCTTC
CATSSPAGRGYTF
>TRBJ2-7|TRBD2|few|TRBV4-1
TGCGCCAGCAGCCAGACGGTCGGGGGGGCCTACGAGCAGTACTTC
CASSQTVGGAYEQYF
>TRBJ2-3|TRBD2|NA|TRBV7-8
TGTGCCAGCAGCTTAGAGGAAGCGGGGGGGTATACGCAGTATTTT
CASSLEEAGGYTQYF
>TRBJ2-7|TRBD2|NA|TRBV20-1
TGCAGTGCTACTATTGGGACTAGCATTACCTACGAGCAGTACTTC
CSATIGTSITYEQYF
>TRBJ1-2|TRBD1|few|TRBV11-2
TGTGCCAGCAGCATTCAGGGGGTGAGCGGCTACACCTTC
CASSIQGVSGYTF
>TRBJ1-1|NA|NA|TRBV30
TGTGCCTGGAAAGGGTTCGGGGGGAACACTGAAGCTTTCTTT
CAWKGFGGNTEAFF
>TRBJ2-1|NA|NA|TRBV27
TGTGCCAGCAGTTCATACCGGGACCCGCGGCAGTTCTTC
CASSSYRDPRQFF
>TRBJ2-4|NA|few|TRBV4-2
TGTGCCAGCAGCCAAGATCCCGACGGAGAAATTCAGTACTTC
CASSQDPDGEIQYF
>TRBJ2-2|TRBD2|NA|TRBV9
TGTGCCAGCAGCGTAGACCCGGGAGGGCCTAAGGCCGGGGAGCTGTTTTTT
CASSVDPGGPKAGELFF
>TRBJ2-7|NA|few|TRBV20-1
TGCAGTGCTAGAGCGGGCGACGGAGACAGATCCTACGAGCAGTACTTC
CSARAGDGDRSYEQYF
>TRBJ2-1|NA|NA|TRBV6-1
TGTGCCAGCAGTGAAACTCCGGGGACAAATTACAATGAGCAGTTCTTC
CASSETPGTNYNEQFF
>TRBJ2-3|TRBD2|NA|TRBV12-3/TRBV12-4
TGTGCCAGCAGTTTAACGCGAACTAGCGGGGTAACAGATACGCAGTATTTT
CASSLTRTSGVTDTQYF
>TRBJ2-1|TRBD2|NA|TRBV7-9
TGTGCCAGCAGCGGGGCTTCTAGCGGGGGGGAATACAATGAGCAGTTCTTC
CASSGASSGGEYNEQFF
>TRBJ1-6|NA|few|TRBV20-1
TGCAGTGCTAGATACGGCCGGACAGTGGGGTCTGATTCACCCCTCCACTTT
CSARYGRTVGSDSPLHF
>TRBJ2-7|TRBD1|NA|TRBV29-1
TGCAGCGTCGCCCCGGGACAGGTGGCCTACGAGCAGTACTTC
CSVAPGQVAYEQYF
>TRBJ2-7|TRBD1|few|TRBV6-1
TGTGCCAGCTCCCCCCGGGGCAGGGGGTCTGATTACGAGCAGTACTTC
CASSPRGRGSDYEQYF
>TRBJ1-2|TRBD1|NA|TRBV25-1
TGTGCCAGCAGTGAGGTGGGACAGGGAAATGGCTACACCTTC
CASSEVGQGNGYTF
>TRBJ2-4|NA|many|TRBV4-1
TGCGCCAGCAGCCAAGATACTGGACTACCACCGCAGTACTTC
CASSQDTGLPPQYF
>TRBJ2-1|NA|NA|TRBV24-1
TGTGCCACTGCAGAGGTCTACAATGAGCAGTTCTTC
CATAEVYNEQFF
>TRBJ1-5|NA|NA|TRBV15
TGTGCCACCAGCAGAGATACACAGCCCCAGCATTTT
CATSRDTQPQHF
>TRBJ1-2|TRBD1|few|TRBV13
TGTGCCAGCAGCCCATACAGGGGGCAGGGTGGCTACACCTTC
CASSPYRGQGGYTF
>TRBJ1-2|TRBD1|NA|TRBV6-5
TGTGCCAGCAGTTACTCGAGGGGGACAGGGCGCACCTTC
CASSYSRGTGRTF
>TRBJ2-3|NA|few|TRBV24-1
TGTGCCACCAGTGATTCGACTAGGGGGGCCCCAGATACGCAGTATTTT
CATSDSTRGAPDTQYF
>TRBJ2-5|NA|many|TRBV4-2
TGTGCCAGCAGCCAAGCTGGACCACAGGGCGTTGGAGAGACCCAGTACTTC
CASSQAGPQGVGETQYF
>TRBJ2-1|TRBD2|NA|TRBV12-3/TRBV12-4
TGTGCCAGCAGTTTAGCTAGCGGGGCAAACAATGAGCAGTTCTTC
CASSLASGANNEQFF
>TRBJ2-7|NA|NA|TRBV4-2
TGTGCCAGCAGCCAAGACGACCATGGTTCGGGGAGGATCTACGAGCAGTACTTC
CASSQDDHGSGRIYEQYF